These T cell receptor beta chains were read from a single sample in a study of technical replicates of blood from a handful of donors. Sequencing was performed with immunoSEQ multiplex PCR; in TCRdb, only in-frame clones are kept and a portion is missing. This sample has about 80,000 clones, with 75% to 95% found just once. Specimen: T cells isolated from PBMCs. These receptors were obtained from a human donor in good health. Both conserved end residues are part of each CDR3. The order of the fields is J gene, D gene, V gene, clone size, CDR3 protein, CDR3 DNA. D genes are given only for firm matches. Size values are once, few and many counts, or a class for expanded clones, and some rows have none.

j_gene: TRBJ2-2
d_gene: .
v_gene: TRBV19
abundance: .
CDR3aa: CASSIDRAGLSTGELFF
CDR3nt: TGTGCCAGTAGTATAGATCGAGCGGGTTTGAGCACCGGGGAGCTGTTTTTT

j_gene: TRBJ2-3
d_gene: .
v_gene: TRBV19
abundance: .
CDR3aa: CASSIGQYTDTQYF
CDR3nt: TGTGCCAGTAGTATTGGACAGTACACAGATACGCAGTATTTT

j_gene: TRBJ1-4
d_gene: .
v_gene: TRBV7-2
abundance: .
CDR3aa: CASSLGGESREKLFF
CDR3nt: TGTGCCAGCAGCCTCGGAGGGGAGAGTCGTGAAAAACTGTTTTTT

j_gene: TRBJ2-1
d_gene: .
v_gene: TRBV6-6
abundance: .
CDR3aa: CASSYRGLYNEQFF
CDR3nt: TGTGCCAGCAGTTACCGGGGACTCTACAATGAGCAGTTCTTC

j_gene: TRBJ1-1
d_gene: .
v_gene: TRBV7-8
abundance: .
CDR3aa: CASSLEGGNTEAFF
CDR3nt: TGTGCCAGCAGCTTAGAAGGGGGGAACACTGAAGCTTTCTTT

j_gene: TRBJ2-7
d_gene: TRBD2
v_gene: TRBV27
abundance: .
CDR3aa: CASSLSLAGGPFNEQYF
CDR3nt: TGTGCCAGCAGTTTATCCCTAGCGGGAGGGCCTTTCAACGAGCAGTACTTC

j_gene: TRBJ1-2
d_gene: .
v_gene: TRBV28
abundance: .
CDR3aa: CASSLQGRSYGYTF
CDR3nt: TGTGCCAGCAGTTTACAGGGAAGGAGCTATGGCTACACCTTC

j_gene: TRBJ2-7
d_gene: .
v_gene: TRBV6-5
abundance: .
CDR3aa: CASSSSRTTYEQYF
CDR3nt: TGTGCCAGCAGTTCATCACGGACAACCTACGAGCAGTACTTC

j_gene: TRBJ1-2
d_gene: .
v_gene: TRBV29-1
abundance: .
CDR3aa: CSVDPQASYYGYTF
CDR3nt: TGCAGCGTTGACCCACAGGCGTCCTACTATGGCTACACCTTC

j_gene: TRBJ2-3
d_gene: TRBD2
v_gene: TRBV4-2
abundance: .
CDR3aa: CASSQEEGRGADTQYF
CDR3nt: TGTGCCAGCAGCCAAGAGGAGGGGAGGGGCGCAGATACGCAGTATTTT

j_gene: TRBJ2-5
d_gene: TRBD2
v_gene: TRBV7-7
abundance: .
CDR3aa: CASSLNSGNIQETQYF
CDR3nt: TGTGCTAGCAGCTTAAATAGCGGGAATATTCAAGAGACCCAGTACTTC

j_gene: TRBJ1-1
d_gene: .
v_gene: TRBV28
abundance: .
CDR3aa: CASSFEREITEAFF
CDR3nt: TGTGCCAGCAGTTTCGAAAGGGAGATCACTGAAGCTTTCTTT

j_gene: TRBJ2-7
d_gene: TRBD2
v_gene: TRBV4-3
abundance: .
CDR3aa: CASSHKWTSGRRSSYEQYF
CDR3nt: TGCGCCAGCAGCCACAAGTGGACTAGCGGGAGAAGGAGCTCCTACGAGCAGTACTTC

j_gene: TRBJ2-4
d_gene: .
v_gene: TRBV6-5
abundance: .
CDR3aa: CASSFTTPAKNIQYF
CDR3nt: TGTGCCAGCAGTTTTACTACGCCCGCCAAAAACATTCAGTACTTC

j_gene: TRBJ2-1
d_gene: .
v_gene: TRBV29-1
abundance: .
CDR3aa: CSATGSEQFF
CDR3nt: TGCAGCGCTACAGGGAGTGAGCAGTTCTTC

j_gene: TRBJ2-4
d_gene: .
v_gene: TRBV2
abundance: .
CDR3aa: CASRAELAENIQYF
CDR3nt: TGTGCCAGCAGAGCTGAGCTCGCCGAAAACATTCAGTACTTC

j_gene: TRBJ1-1
d_gene: .
v_gene: TRBV5-1
abundance: .
CDR3aa: CASRQNTEAFF
CDR3nt: TGCGCCAGCAGACAGAACACTGAAGCTTTCTTT

j_gene: TRBJ1-3
d_gene: TRBD1
v_gene: TRBV5-1
abundance: .
CDR3aa: CASSLQGPSSGNTIYF
CDR3nt: TGCGCCAGCTCCTTACAGGGGCCAAGCTCTGGAAACACCATATATTTT

j_gene: TRBJ2-7
d_gene: .
v_gene: TRBV27
abundance: once
CDR3aa: CASSFVRGYEQYF
CDR3nt: TGTGCCAGCAGTTTCGTAAGGGGCTACGAGCAGTACTTC

j_gene: TRBJ1-4
d_gene: .
v_gene: TRBV19
abundance: .
CDR3aa: CASSISGTNEKLFF
CDR3nt: TGTGCCAGTAGTATCTCGGGAACTAATGAAAAACTGTTTTTT

j_gene: TRBJ1-1
d_gene: .
v_gene: TRBV7-9
abundance: .
CDR3aa: CASRSTANTEAFF
CDR3nt: TGTGCCAGCAGATCGACAGCGAACACTGAAGCTTTCTTT

j_gene: TRBJ1-2
d_gene: .
v_gene: TRBV14
abundance: .
CDR3aa: CASSQEGEAGSYGYTF
CDR3nt: TGTGCCAGCAGCCAAGAAGGCGAAGCCGGGAGCTATGGCTACACCTTC

j_gene: TRBJ1-1
d_gene: .
v_gene: TRBV7-9
abundance: .
CDR3aa: CASTPGAEGTNTEAFF
CDR3nt: TGTGCCAGCACGCCGGGAGCAGAGGGGACTAACACTGAAGCTTTCTTT

j_gene: TRBJ1-2
d_gene: TRBD1
v_gene: TRBV7-9
abundance: once
CDR3aa: CASSLRDRGYDGYTF
CDR3nt: TGTGCCAGCAGCCTCCGGGACAGGGGTTACGATGGCTACACCTTC

j_gene: TRBJ2-4
d_gene: TRBD2
v_gene: TRBV30
abundance: .
CDR3aa: CAWSVGGAAKNIQYF
CDR3nt: TGTGCCTGGAGTGTGGGAGGGGCCGCCAAAAACATTCAGTACTTC

j_gene: TRBJ1-1
d_gene: .
v_gene: TRBV28
abundance: .
CDR3aa: CATTENTEAFF
CDR3nt: TGTGCCACCACTGAGAACACTGAAGCTTTCTTT

j_gene: TRBJ2-2
d_gene: .
v_gene: TRBV2
abundance: once
CDR3aa: CASSYLSTGELFF
CDR3nt: TGTGCCAGCAGCTACTTAAGTACCGGGGAGCTGTTTTTT